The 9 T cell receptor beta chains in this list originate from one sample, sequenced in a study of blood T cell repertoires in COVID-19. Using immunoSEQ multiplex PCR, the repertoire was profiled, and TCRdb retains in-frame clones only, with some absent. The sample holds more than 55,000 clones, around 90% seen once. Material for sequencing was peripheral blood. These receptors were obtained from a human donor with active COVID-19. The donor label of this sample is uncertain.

The CDR3 nucleotides are TGTGCCAGCAGTGGAAGGAGGGCCTTCACAGATACGCAGTATTTT. Translation gives CASSGRRAFTDTQYF. The V gene is TRBV2, the J gene TRBJ2-3, with TRBD2 as a possible D gene (6 bases). From germline, CDR1 is SNHLY and CDR2 FYNNEI. CDR3 length equals 15 residues. V dropped 4 bases and J dropped 2 bases, with 13 bases sitting between them.

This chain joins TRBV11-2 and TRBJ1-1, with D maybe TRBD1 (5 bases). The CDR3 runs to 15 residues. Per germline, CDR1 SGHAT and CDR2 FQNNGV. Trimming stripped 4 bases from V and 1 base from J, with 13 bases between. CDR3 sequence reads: CASSSPRRGNTEAFF. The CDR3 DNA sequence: TGTGCCAGCAGCTCCCCAAGGAGGGGGAACACTGAAGCTTTCTTT.

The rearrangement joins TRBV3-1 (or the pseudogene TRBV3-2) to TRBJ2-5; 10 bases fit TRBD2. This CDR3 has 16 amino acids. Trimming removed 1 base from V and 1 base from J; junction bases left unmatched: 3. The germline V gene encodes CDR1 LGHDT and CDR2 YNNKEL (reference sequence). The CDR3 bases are TGTGCCAGCAGCCAAGGCGTAGCGGGGGGCCAAGAGACCCAGTACTTC. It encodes CASSQGVAGGQETQYF.

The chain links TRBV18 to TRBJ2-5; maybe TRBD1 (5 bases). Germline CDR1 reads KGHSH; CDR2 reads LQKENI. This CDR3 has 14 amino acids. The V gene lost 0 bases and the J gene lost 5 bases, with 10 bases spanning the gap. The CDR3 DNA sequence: TGTGCCAGCTCACCACCACAGGCTATGGAGACCCAGTACTTC. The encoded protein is CASSPPQAMETQYF.

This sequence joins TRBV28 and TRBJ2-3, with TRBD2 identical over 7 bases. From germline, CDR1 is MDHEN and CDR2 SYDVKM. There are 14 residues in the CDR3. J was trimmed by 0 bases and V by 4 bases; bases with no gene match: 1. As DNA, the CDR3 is TGTGCCAGCAGTTATAGCGGGAGCACAGATACGCAGTATTTT. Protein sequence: CASSYSGSTDTQYF. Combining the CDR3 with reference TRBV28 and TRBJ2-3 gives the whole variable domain DVKVTQSSRYLVKRTGEKVFLECVQDMDHENMFWYRQDPGLGLRLIYFSYDVKMKEKGDIPEGYSVSREKKERFSLILESASTNQTSMYLCASSYSGSTDTQYFGPGTRLTVL.

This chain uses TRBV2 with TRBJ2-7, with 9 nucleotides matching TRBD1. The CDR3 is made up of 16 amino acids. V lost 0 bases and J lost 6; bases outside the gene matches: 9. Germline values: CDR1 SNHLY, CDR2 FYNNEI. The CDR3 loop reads CASSEARGQGHPEQYF. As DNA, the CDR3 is TGTGCCAGCAGTGAAGCAAGGGGACAGGGCCATCCCGAGCAGTACTTC.

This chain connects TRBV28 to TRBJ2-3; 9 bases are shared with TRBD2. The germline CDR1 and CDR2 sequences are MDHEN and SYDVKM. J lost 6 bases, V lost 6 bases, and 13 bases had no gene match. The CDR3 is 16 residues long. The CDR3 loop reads CASSNGLARTMDTQYF. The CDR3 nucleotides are TGTGCCAGCAGCAATGGACTAGCGAGGACAATGGATACGCAGTATTTT.

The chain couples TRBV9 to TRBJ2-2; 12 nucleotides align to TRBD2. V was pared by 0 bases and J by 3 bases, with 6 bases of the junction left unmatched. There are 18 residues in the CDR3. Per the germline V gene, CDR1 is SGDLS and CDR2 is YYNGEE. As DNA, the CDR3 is TGTGCCAGCAGCGTAGAATGGCTAGCGGGGGGGCACACCGGGGAGCTGTTTTTT. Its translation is CASSVEWLAGGHTGELFF.

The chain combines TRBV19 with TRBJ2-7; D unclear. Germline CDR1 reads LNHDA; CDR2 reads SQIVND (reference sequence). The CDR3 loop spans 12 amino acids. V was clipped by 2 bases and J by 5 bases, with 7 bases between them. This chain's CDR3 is CASSIRVDEQYF. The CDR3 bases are TGTGCCAGTAGTATACGGGTCGACGAGCAGTACTTC. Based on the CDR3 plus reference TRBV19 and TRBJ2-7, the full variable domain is DGGITQSPKYLFRKEGQNVTLSCEQNLNHDAMYWYRQDPGQGLRLIYYSQIVNDFQKGDIAEGYSVSREKKESFPLTVTSAQKNPTAFYLCASSIRVDEQYFGPGTRLTVT.